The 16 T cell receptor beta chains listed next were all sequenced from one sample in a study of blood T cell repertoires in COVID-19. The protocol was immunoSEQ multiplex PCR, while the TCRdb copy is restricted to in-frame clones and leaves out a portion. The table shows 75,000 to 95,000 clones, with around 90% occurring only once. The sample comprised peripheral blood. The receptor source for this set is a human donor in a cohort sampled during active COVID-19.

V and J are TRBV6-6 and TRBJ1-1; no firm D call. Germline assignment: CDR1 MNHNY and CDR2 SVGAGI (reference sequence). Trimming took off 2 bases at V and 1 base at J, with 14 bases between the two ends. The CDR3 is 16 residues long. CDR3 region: CASSYSLGAGNTEAFF. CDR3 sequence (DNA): TGTGCCAGCAGTTACAGTCTAGGCGCTGGGAACACTGAAGCTTTCTTT.

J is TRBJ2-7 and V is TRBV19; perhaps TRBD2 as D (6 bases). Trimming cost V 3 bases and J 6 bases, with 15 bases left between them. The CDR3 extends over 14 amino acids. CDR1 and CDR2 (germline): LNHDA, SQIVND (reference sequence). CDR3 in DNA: TGTGCCAGTAGTATTGGGGTCACAGCGGGCGAGCAGTACTTC. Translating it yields CASSIGVTAGEQYF. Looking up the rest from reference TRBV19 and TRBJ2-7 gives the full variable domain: DGGITQSPKYLFRKEGQNVTLSCEQNLNHDAMYWYRQDPGQGLRLIYYSQIVNDFQKGDIAEGYSVSREKKESFPLTVTSAQKNPTAFYLCASSIGVTAGEQYFGPGTRLTVT.

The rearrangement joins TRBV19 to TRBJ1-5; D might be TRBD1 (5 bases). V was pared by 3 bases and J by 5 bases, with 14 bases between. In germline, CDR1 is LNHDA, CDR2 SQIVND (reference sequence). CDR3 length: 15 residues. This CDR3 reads CASSMTAQVYQPQHF. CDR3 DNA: TGTGCCAGTAGTATGACTGCACAGGTTTATCAGCCCCAGCATTTT.

CDR3 protein: CASSEASQQFF. The CDR3, as DNA: TGTGCCAGCAGTGAAGCGAGCCAGCAGTTCTTC. The V gene is TRBV6-1, the J gene TRBJ2-1; D remains unclear. Germline lookup yields CDR1 MNHNS and CDR2 SASEGT. Trimming took off 0 bases at V and 11 bases at J, with 5 bases between the two ends. CDR3 length: 11 residues.

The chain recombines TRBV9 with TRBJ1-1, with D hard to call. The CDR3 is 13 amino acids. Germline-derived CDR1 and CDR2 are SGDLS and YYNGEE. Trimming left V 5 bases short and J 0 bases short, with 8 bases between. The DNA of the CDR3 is TGTGCCAGCAGTAGTGTGTTGAACACTGAAGCTTTCTTT. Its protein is CASSSVLNTEAFF.

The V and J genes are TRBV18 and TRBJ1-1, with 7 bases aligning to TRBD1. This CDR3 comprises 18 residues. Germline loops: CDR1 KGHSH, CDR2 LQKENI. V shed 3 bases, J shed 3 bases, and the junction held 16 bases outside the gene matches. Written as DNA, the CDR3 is TGTGCCAGCTCACCCGAACTGGGACAGACCGTAGTGGACACTGAAGCTTTCTTT. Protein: CASSPELGQTVVDTEAFF.

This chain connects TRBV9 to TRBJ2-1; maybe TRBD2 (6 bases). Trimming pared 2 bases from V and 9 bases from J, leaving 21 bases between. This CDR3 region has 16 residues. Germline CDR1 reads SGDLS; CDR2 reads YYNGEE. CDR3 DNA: TGTGCCAGCAGCGTTCCCGGGGGATCGGATGGCAGTGAGCAGTTCTTC. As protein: CASSVPGGSDGSEQFF.

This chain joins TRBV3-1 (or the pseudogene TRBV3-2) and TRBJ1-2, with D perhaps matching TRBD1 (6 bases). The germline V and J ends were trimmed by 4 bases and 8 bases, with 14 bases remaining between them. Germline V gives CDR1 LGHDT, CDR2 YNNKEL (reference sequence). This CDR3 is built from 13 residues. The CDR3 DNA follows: TGTGCCAGCAGCCCAGAAGGGGGAAGAGGCTACACCTTC. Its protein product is CASSPEGGRGYTF.

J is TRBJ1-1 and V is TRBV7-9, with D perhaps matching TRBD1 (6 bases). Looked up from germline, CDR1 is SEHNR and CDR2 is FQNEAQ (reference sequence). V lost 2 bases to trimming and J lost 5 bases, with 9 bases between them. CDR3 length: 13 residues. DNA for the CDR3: TGTGCCAGCAGCTTATCAGGGGCAACTGAAGCTTTCTTT. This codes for CASSLSGATEAFF.

The chain's CDR3 is CATASRGLSGNTIYF. In DNA, the CDR3 is TGTGCCACCGCATCCAGGGGGCTTTCTGGAAACACCATATATTTT. The V call is TRBV28, the J call TRBJ1-3; 8 bases line up with TRBD1. Per germline, CDR1 MDHEN and CDR2 SYDVKM. The CDR3 is 15 residues long. The V gene end was trimmed by 10 bases and the J gene end by 1 base; junction bases not matched to a gene: 9. The whole variable domain, filled in from reference TRBV28 and TRBJ1-3, reads DVKVTQSSRYLVKRTGEKVFLECVQDMDHENMFWYRQDPGLGLRLIYFSYDVKMKEKGDIPEGYSVSREKKERFSLILESASTNQTSMYLCATASRGLSGNTIYFGEGSWLTVV.

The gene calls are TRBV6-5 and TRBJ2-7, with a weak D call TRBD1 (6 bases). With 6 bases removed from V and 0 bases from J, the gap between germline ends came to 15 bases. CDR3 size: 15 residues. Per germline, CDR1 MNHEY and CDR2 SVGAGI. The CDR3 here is CASSPLDSRSYEQYF. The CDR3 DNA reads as TGTGCCAGCAGCCCCTTGGACAGCCGCTCCTACGAGCAGTACTTC.

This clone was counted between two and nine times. CDR3 region: CASSGFPSRGGDEQFF. In DNA, the CDR3 is TGTGCCAGCAGTGGATTTCCCTCGCGGGGGGGCGATGAGCAGTTCTTC. This chain uses TRBV27 with TRBJ2-1, with 9 bases fitting TRBD2. J gave up 8 bases and V 5 bases, and 13 bases lay outside the gene matches. CDR3 length: 16 residues. The V gene's germline CDR1 is MNHEY and CDR2 SMNVEV (reference sequence).

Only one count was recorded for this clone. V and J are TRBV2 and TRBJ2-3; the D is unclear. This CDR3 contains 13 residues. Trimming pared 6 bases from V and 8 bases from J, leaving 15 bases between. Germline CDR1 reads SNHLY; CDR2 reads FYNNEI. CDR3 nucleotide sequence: TGTGCCAGCAGCCTAGAGGCATCCGGTACGCAGTATTTT. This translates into CASSLEASGTQYF.

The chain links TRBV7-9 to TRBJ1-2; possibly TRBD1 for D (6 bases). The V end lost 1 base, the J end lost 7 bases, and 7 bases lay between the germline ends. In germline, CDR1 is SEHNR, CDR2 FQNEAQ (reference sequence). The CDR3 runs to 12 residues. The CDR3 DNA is TGTGCCAGCAGCTTAGACAGGGTTGGCTACACCTTC. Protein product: CASSLDRVGYTF.

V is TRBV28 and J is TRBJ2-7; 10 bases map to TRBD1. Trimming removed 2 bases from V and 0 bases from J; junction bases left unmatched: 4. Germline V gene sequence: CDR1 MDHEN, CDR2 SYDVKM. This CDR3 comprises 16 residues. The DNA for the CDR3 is TGTGCCAGCAGTTTAATCGGGACAGGGGTCTCCTACGAGCAGTACTTC. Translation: CASSLIGTGVSYEQYF.

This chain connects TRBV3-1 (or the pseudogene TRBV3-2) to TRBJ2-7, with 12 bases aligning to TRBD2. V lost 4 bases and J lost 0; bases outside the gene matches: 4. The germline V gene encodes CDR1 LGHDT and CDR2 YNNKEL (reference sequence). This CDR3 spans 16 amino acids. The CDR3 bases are TGTGCCAGCAGCCCGAAGACTAGCGGGAGCTCCTACGAGCAGTACTTC. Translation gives CASSPKTSGSSYEQYF.